The clone carrying this T cell receptor (beta chain) occurred once. The antigen is unknown. It was second doses at about 4 or about 12 weeks that were pooled. This entry comes from a study of T cell responses to AZD1222 COVID-19 vaccine. Libraries were prepared by immunoSEQ multiplex PCR; TCRdb keeps only in-frame clonotypes and omits some of them. The sample lists around 120,000 clones, approximately 94% occurring once. General study findings and limits: Only 5 or 6 individuals given AZD1222 were seropositive at baseline. Following two doses of AZD1222, Spike-specific TCR breadth and depth rose.

CDR1 is SGHAT, CDR2 FQNNGV, per germline. CDR3 length: 13 amino acids. Trimming left V 0 bases short and J 3 bases short, with 5 bases between. The TCR originated in an adult who received the AZD1222 COVID-19 vaccine. This chain uses TRBV11-2 with TRBJ1-2; no firm D call. The material sequenced was peripheral blood, taken 28 days after the second AZD1222 dose. The CDR3 DNA is TGTGCCAGCAGCTTAGACAGTGACTATGGCTACACCTTC. This encodes CASSLDSDYGYTF.